This entry concerns a single T cell receptor beta chain. Its antigen is unidentified. This specimen belongs to a study of T cell repertoires in cytomegalovirus infection. A single record per CDR3 protein comes from TCRdb applying MiXCR to the reads. The sample comprises 90,000 to 110,000 distinct CDR3 sequences, about 28% of which are singletons, and 81% rests with the top ten. Sequencing used CD8+ T cells from cultured PBMCs, obtained from culture after CMV antigen stimulation. This TCR derives from a human donor in good health (CMV status not recorded). Some clones in this sample may be carry-over from other donors' samples.

CDR3 amino acids: CAWSLGENIQYF. The CDR3 DNA sequence: TGTGCCTGGAGTCTCGGTGAAAACATTCAGTACTTC. V gene TRBV30 combines with J gene TRBJ2-4; D gene uncertain. V was trimmed by 2 bases and J by 5 bases, leaving 7 bases between them. CDR1 and CDR2 (germline): GTSNPN, SVGIG (reference sequence). The CDR3 covers 12 residues.